The 6 T cell receptor beta chains reported below all come from one sample, sequenced in a study of CD8 T cells in Susac syndrome. Reverse transcription of 0.5 to 1 ug RNA used random hexamers. Using its own MiXCR run on the immunoSEQ multiplex PCR reads, TCRdb lists one record per CDR3 protein. In the table there are 210,000 or so distinct CDR3 sequences, 94% of which are singletons. The sample was CD4+ T cells from PBMCs. The receptors originated from a human donor with Susac syndrome.

This chain connects TRBV14 to TRBJ2-1; D not resolved. V was pared by 4 bases and J by 4 bases, with 14 bases between. Germline-derived CDR1 and CDR2 are SGHDN and FVKESK. The CDR3 is 15 amino acids. CDR3 loop: CASSPRSPPYNEQFF. For the CDR3, the DNA is TGTGCCAGCAGCCCAAGATCACCCCCGTACAATGAGCAGTTCTTC.

This clonotype was seen a handful of times. The chain couples TRBV4-3 to TRBJ2-1, with TRBD2 matching over 9 bases. The V and J ends lost 0 bases and 7 bases, in that order; junction bases with no gene match: 7. The CDR3 contains 16 residues. Germline CDR1 reads LGHNA; CDR2 reads YSLEER. The CDR3 nucleotides are TGCGCCAGCAGCCAAGATTCGGCGGGGGGGCGAAATGAGCAGTTCTTC. Protein: CASSQDSAGGRNEQFF.

The chain joins TRBV4-2 to TRBJ1-1; D unclear. Germline-derived CDR1 and CDR2 are LGHNA and YNFKEQ. V was clipped by 1 base and J by 3 bases, with 9 bases between them. This CDR3 region has 14 residues. CDR3 bases: TGTGCCAGCAGCCAAGTGGGGTTGGACACTGAAGCTTTCTTT. This sequence encodes CASSQVGLDTEAFF.

The chain has TRBV9 and TRBJ2-3; D call uncertain. CDR1 is SGDLS, CDR2 YYNGEE, per germline. The CDR3 is 14 amino acids. Trimming shortened V by 7 bases and J by 2 bases, and 14 bases separated the two germline ends. CDR3 region: CASSTSAHTDTQYF. Written as DNA, the CDR3 is TGTGCCAGCTCCACCAGCGCCCACACAGATACGCAGTATTTT.

The chain is built from TRBV12-3 or TRBV12-4 and TRBJ2-2, with D perhaps matching TRBD1 or TRBD2 (5 bases each). Deletions cut 6 bases from V and 7 bases from J, with 15 bases between. This CDR3 has 14 residues. CDR3 DNA sequence: TGTGCCAGCAGCAAGGGGTCCGAGGGCGGGGAGCTGTTTTTT. Amino acid sequence: CASSKGSEGGELFF.

The chain uses TRBV5-1 and TRBJ1-4; 7 bases align to TRBD1. The CDR3 runs to 14 residues. Per germline, CDR1 SGHRS and CDR2 YFSETQ. The V gene end was trimmed by 0 bases and the J gene end by 6 bases; junction bases not matched to a gene: 2. The CDR3 bases are TGCGCCAGCAGCTTGGAAAGGGGGCATGAAAAACTGTTTTTT. Translated, it gives CASSLERGHEKLFF.